These T cell receptor beta chains were read from a single sample in a study of T cells in Graves' hyperthyroidism and ophthalmopathy. TCRdb re-derived calls from the multiplex PCR reads in MiXCR, one entry per CDR3 protein. The sample holds around 250,000 distinct CDR3 sequences, 15% to 20% seen once. Sequenced sample: blood. The receptors shown here come from a woman in her late teens or twenties with Graves' ophthalmopathy. The CDR3 runs from the conserved cysteine through the conserved F or W. The order of the fields is V gene, J gene, CDR3 length, clone size, CDR3 protein. Not all rows give a size; the values are once, few, many and, for expanded clones, a class.

>TRBV7-8|TRBJ2-1|15|many
CASSLARMSYNEQFF
>TRBV9|TRBJ1-1|15|many
CASSVDPLGGTEAFF
>TRBV27|TRBJ1-6|17|-
CASSPNPGQSYNSPLHF
>TRBV18|TRBJ2-3|16|many
CASSPGQGGITDTQYF
>TRBV11-2|TRBJ2-3|17|many
CASSLDSGARNTDTQYF
>TRBV19|TRBJ1-1|16|many
CASSMGTGWTNTEAFF
>TRBV7-6|TRBJ2-7|13|many
CASSLTSFYEQYF
>TRBV4-2|TRBJ2-5|14|many
CASSSGGYQETQYF
>TRBV11-2|TRBJ2-7|17|many
CASRQSPSDSFSYEQYF
>TRBV20-1|TRBJ1-1|11|many
CSATRFTEAFF
>TRBV27|TRBJ1-4|16|many
CASSPHLGPLGEKLFF
>TRBV11-3|TRBJ2-1|15|few
CTSSLDRQGYNEQFF
>TRBV6-1|TRBJ2-3|21|few
CASTDPPGLAGGRESTDTQYF
>TRBV5-6|TRBJ1-2|16|once
CASSGGQGGYNYGYTF
>TRBV18|TRBJ2-3|16|many
CASSPPGGGRPDTQYF
>TRBV12-3/TRBV12-4|TRBJ1-3|15|many
CASSLQSGSGNTIYF
>TRBV28|TRBJ1-2|15|many
CASSLTTGWVRGYTF
>TRBV10-2|TRBJ1-2|13|-
CAAGVGSVYGYTF
>TRBV7-2|TRBJ2-3|15|-
CASSLASESTDTQYF
>TRBV7-2|TRBJ1-6|15|-
CASSYIQGSQSPLHF
>TRBV27|TRBJ1-5|16|few
CASRPGTEYSNQPQHF
>TRBV7-9|TRBJ1-2|16|many
CASSPFARDSKAGYTF
>TRBV7-9|TRBJ2-1|14|many
CATSSSTGFNEQFF
>TRBV27|TRBJ1-2|15|many
CASSLESSLGPGYTF
>TRBV5-5|TRBJ1-1|14|many
CASSDRGQNTEAFF
>TRBV28|TRBJ2-2|13|-
CASSLWGTGGLFF
>TRBV5-6|TRBJ2-7|12|many
CASSLTDDEQYF
>TRBV9|TRBJ2-1|18|many
CASSVVSGGISSYNEQFF
>TRBV9|TRBJ2-2|15|-
CASSTPGRNTGELFF
>TRBV24-1|TRBJ2-3|13|many
CATSDYRTDTQYF
>TRBV20-1|TRBJ2-5|13|many
CSAPRSGQETQYF
>TRBV7-9|TRBJ2-3|12|many
CASTPNTDTQYF
>TRBV6-1|TRBJ2-7|13|many
CASRRLTAYEQYF
>TRBV20-1|TRBJ1-1|12|many
CSATKIDTEAFF
>TRBV5-6|TRBJ1-6|14|many
CASSLGGVQSPLHF
>TRBV7-9|TRBJ2-1|16|many
CASSLRTGGADRGQFF
>TRBV2|TRBJ1-2|12|many
CASKWMVYGYTF
>TRBV13|TRBJ2-3|19|many
CASSPRRTSGIGLADTQYF
>TRBV29-1|TRBJ1-1|13|many
CSVYRRDRGIAFF
>TRBV27|TRBJ2-3|15|many
CASSLRLAGSDTQYF
>TRBV20-1|TRBJ1-3|13|many
CSASQGTGNTIYF
>TRBV3-1|TRBJ1-5|15|many
CASSLGTGGNQPQHF
>TRBV27|TRBJ1-1|15|many
CASSRLGLQNTEAFF
>TRBV5-1|TRBJ1-5|13|many
CASSSDLNQPQHF
>TRBV29-1|TRBJ2-1|12|many
CSVEKGYNEQFF
>TRBV9|TRBJ2-2|13|many
CASSVEVEGELFF
>TRBV6-1|TRBJ1-1|16|many
CASIYRQVTMNTEAFF
>TRBV7-9|TRBJ2-1|13|many
CASPGPPSYEQFF
>TRBV27|TRBJ2-1|13|few
CASPNTSYNEQFF
>TRBV7-2|TRBJ2-3|15|many
CASRRGGRFTDTQYF
>TRBV19|TRBJ1-1|19|-
CASSIDPPGRGFMNTEAFF
>TRBV27|TRBJ2-5|14|many
CASSLLGVQETQYF
>TRBV3-1|TRBJ1-2|13|many
CASSRGDDYGYTF
>TRBV7-6|TRBJ2-1|13|few
CASSSREGREQFF
>TRBV12-3/TRBV12-4|TRBJ2-2|15|many
CASSYGATNTGELFF
>TRBV30|TRBJ2-1|13|many
CAWSVGGVYEQFF
>TRBV6-1|TRBJ1-3|14|many
CASRVGGSGNTIYF
>TRBV2|TRBJ2-1|16|many
CASSETSRGGLNEQFF